What follows are 11 T cell receptor beta chains derived from one specimen sequenced in a study of blood T cells in healthy people across ages. A second PCR, run for about 6 to 11 cycles, used a sample-barcoded 5' primer plus a J-beta primer mix. Each CDR3 protein gets one entry after TCRdb re-called the 5' RACE reads with MiXCR. The sample records more than 700,000 distinct CDR3 sequences, less than 70% being singletons. Sequencing was done on a sample of blood. These receptors originate from a man of 80 years or more in good health.

The V and J genes are TRBV9 and TRBJ2-1; 8 bases line up with TRBD2. The CDR3 spans 15 residues. CDR1 SGDLS and CDR2 YYNGEE come from the germline V gene. Unmatched junction bases numbered 1, after V lost 0 bases and J lost 2 bases. The CDR3 is CASSVGGRTYNEQFF. CDR3 bases: TGTGCCAGCAGCGTAGGCGGGAGGACCTACAATGAGCAGTTCTTC. Full variable domain (outside the CDR3, taken from reference TRBV9 and TRBJ2-1): DSGVTQTPKHLITATGQRVTLRCSPRSGDLSVYWYQQSLDQGLQFLIQYYNGEERAKGNILERFSAQQFPDLHSELNLSSLELGDSALYFCASSVGGRTYNEQFFGPGTRLTVL.

This chain links TRBV6-1 with TRBJ1-1; 12 positions agree with TRBD1. This CDR3 is 16 amino acids long. Germline lookup yields CDR1 MNHNS and CDR2 SASEGT. J was trimmed by 0 bases and V by 6 bases; bases with no gene match: 5. CDR3 DNA: TGTGCCAGCAGCCGGGGGACAGGGGGCATGAACACTGAAGCTTTCTTT. Translation: CASSRGTGGMNTEAFF.

The chain is built from TRBV7-3 and TRBJ2-5; no clear D gene. The V end lost 6 bases, the J end lost 5 bases, and 13 bases lay between the germline ends. The CDR3 length is 13 residues. In germline, CDR1 is SGHTA, CDR2 FQGTGA. This chain's CDR3 is CASSKGPTETQYF. The DNA of the CDR3 is TGTGCCAGCAGTAAAGGGCCGACGGAGACCCAGTACTTC.

This rearrangement joins TRBV28 to TRBJ2-3; TRBD2 matches at 7 bases. The V segment lost 7 bases and the J segment 4 bases; nucleotides outside the gene matches: 8. Germline V CDR1 and CDR2: MDHEN, SYDVKM. The CDR3 runs 14 residues. CDR3 coding DNA: TGTGCCAGCACTCCTTGGACTAGTCCAGATACGCAGTATTTT. This translates into CASTPWTSPDTQYF. The entire variable domain, with the rest obtained from reference TRBV28 and TRBJ2-3, is as follows: DVKVTQSSRYLVKRTGEKVFLECVQDMDHENMFWYRQDPGLGLRLIYFSYDVKMKEKGDIPEGYSVSREKKERFSLILESASTNQTSMYLCASTPWTSPDTQYFGPGTRLTVL.

The chain combines TRBV21-1 with TRBJ2-1; the table names TRBD1, a call not compared with the DNA. TRBV21-1 represents a pseudogene. This CDR3 has 14 residues. The CDR3 DNA is TGTGCCGTAAACCGGGACACGGTATACAATGAGCAGTTCTTC. Translating gives CAVNRDTVYNEQFF.

CDR3 DNA: TGTGCCAGCAGCTCGCCTTGGGACGAATACACTGAAGCTTTCTTT. This encodes CASSSPWDEYTEAFF. J is TRBJ1-1 and V is TRBV13; a possible D gene is TRBD1 (5 bases). Germline assignment: CDR1 PRHDT and CDR2 FYEKMQ (reference sequence). The CDR3 contains 15 residues. Trimming removed 4 bases from V and 3 bases from J, with 15 bases in between.

This chain links TRBV20-1 with TRBJ2-4, with D possibly being TRBD1 (6 bases). Between the trimmed V and J ends, which lost 3 bases and 13 bases, there was a span of 13 bases. From germline, CDR1 is DFQATT and CDR2 SNEGSKA (reference sequence). There are 11 residues in the CDR3. In nucleotides, the CDR3 is TGCAGTGCTAGCCCAGGGGTTTTCCAGTACTTC. Translation gives CSASPGVFQYF.

This chain joins TRBV24-1 and TRBJ2-1; D possibly corresponds to TRBD1 (6 bases). The germline CDR1 and CDR2 sequences are KGHDR and SFDVKD. There are 14 residues in the CDR3. Trimming removed 3 bases at V and 7 bases at J, with 12 bases between. The CDR3 spells CATSDPGTSNEQFF. In DNA, the CDR3 is TGTGCCACCAGTGATCCCGGGACAAGTAATGAGCAGTTCTTC.

The rearrangement links TRBV27 to TRBJ2-3; 10 nucleotides agree with TRBD2. V trimming: 5 bases; J trimming: 14 bases; junction bases outside the gene matches: 16. The germline gives CDR1 MNHEY, CDR2 SMNVEV (reference sequence). The CDR3 has 15 amino acids. The CDR3 sequence: CASSRTSGGHRYAYF. The DNA of the CDR3 is TGTGCCAGCAGTCGGACTAGCGGAGGGCACAGATACGCGTATTTT.

The chain employs TRBV24-1 and TRBJ2-2; either TRBD1 or TRBD2 may supply D (5 bases each). The CDR3 is 17 residues long. CDR1 is KGHDR and CDR2 is SFDVKD in the germline V gene. V lost 3 bases to trimming and J lost 6 bases, with 19 bases between them. Written as DNA, the CDR3 is TGTGCCACCAGTGATAACCTCGGGACGAAGTGGTCCGGGGAGCTGTTTTTT. Protein product: CATSDNLGTKWSGELFF.

This clonotype was seen many times. The junction does not match germline at one end; this may be a read error. The chain combines TRBV7-9 with TRBJ2-6, with TRBD2 as a possible D gene (5 bases). CDR1 is SEHNR, CDR2 FQNEAQ, per germline (reference sequence). The CDR3 spans 13 residues. The CDR3 sequence: CASSVAGANVLTF. The CDR3 nucleotides are TGTGCCAGCAGCGTAGCGGGGGCCAACGTCCTGACTTTC.